This T cell receptor beta chain stems from a study of T cells in Graves' hyperthyroidism and ophthalmopathy. CDR3 length: 14 residues. Germline assignment: CDR1 KGHSH and CDR2 LQKENI. RNA transcripts provided the source from which TCR beta CDR3 regions were amplified. HTBI primers were used for first-round RT-PCR of the TCR CDR3. A single record per CDR3 protein comes from TCRdb applying MiXCR to the multiplex PCR reads. The sample shows about 300,000 distinct CDR3 sequences, about an eighth of them seen only once. Hyperthyroidism had been newly diagnosed in patients aged 18 to 65, and its duration was under 2 months. Diagnostic assessment was based on clinical symptoms, serum thyroxine and TRAb, thyroid ultrasound and orbital computed tomography. Study-level results: For ophthalmopathy, model prediction preceded onset by a median approximately 6 months. Separation of ophthalmopathy from stable hyperthyroidism was achieved by a 13 V-J model.

Concerning this clonotype itself: Its antigen is still unknown. A junction end diverges from the germline sequence, so it may reflect a read error.

Sequenced: blood. The source of this sequence is a woman in her twenties or thirties with Graves' hyperthyroidism that later progressed to Graves' ophthalmopathy. The chain has TRBV18 and TRBJ2-7; D unclear. This chain's CDR3 is CASSPGTASCEQYF. The CDR3 DNA is TGTGCCAGCTCCCCAGGCACAGCCTCCTGCGAGCAGTACTTC.